This T cell receptor (beta chain) was captured by sequencing in a study of memory CD4+ T cells and cytomegalovirus serostatus (dated by TCRdb to between 2018 and 2020). At the level of the whole study: The cohort included around 35 healthy adults from Belgium, of whom 9 were CMV seropositive and 24 were CMV seronegative. CD4+ memory TCRbeta repertoires of a Belgian cohort with known cytomegalovirus serostatus were sequenced in order to replicate a published TCR-based CMV serostatus classifier. The full study reports these points: Only CD4+CD45RO+ memory cells were sequenced, unlike the original study, which covered naive and memory CD4+ and CD8+ populations. CMV serostatus prediction reached a median bootstrapped AUC of about 0.94 with the original framework and just under 0.93 with a US-trained random forest. Among the 150 to 200 previously reported CMV-associated TCRbeta sequences, 67 showed up in the CD4+ memory repertoires, with each one found in between one and five individuals. A median bootstrapped AUC of approximately 0.95 with a 95% CI of 0.76-1.00 was achieved on the Belgian cohort by the original-framework classifier. The results were read as suggesting that the CMV-associated TCR signature is, for the most part, present in the CD4+ memory repertoire.

The CDR3 spans 14 residues, from the cysteine through the phenylalanine. The CDR3 DNA has 42 bases and is translated from base 1. The CDR1 and CDR2 encoded by the germline V gene are KGHSH and LQKENI. V is clipped by 6 bases and J by 1 base, and the sequence between their germline boundaries is 12 bases long. Single viable CD3+CD4+CD8-CD45RO+ cells were sorted as memory CD4+ T cells on a FACSAria II. CMV serostatus was determined with a Roche Elecsys assay detecting serum IgG against CMV pp150, pp28, p38 and p52. Once the samples were thawed, total CD4+ T cells were enriched through positive selection using CD4 magnetic microbeads. The samples came from a separate study whose specific focus was interrogating the CD4+ T cell memory repertoire. Peripheral blood mononuclear cells were isolated and cryopreserved following standard operating procedures; serum was stored at -80 °C. The staining used CD3-PerCP (BW264/56), CD4-APC (RPA-T4), CD45RO-PE (UCHT1) and CD8-Pacific Orange (3B5) antibodies, and Sytox blue was used to exclude non-viable cells.

Remarks on this clone: What antigen it recognizes has not been identified. No base-level quality is on record; no much larger clone is a single base apart.

The Quick-DNA Microprep Kit was used to extract genomic DNA from the sorted cells. Amplification of TCRbeta DNA was done with the immunoSEQ hsTCRbeta kit, following the protocol from the manufacturer. TCRbeta libraries were sequenced on an Illumina MiSeq instrument. The paper's processing steps were these. After out-of-frame sequences were removed, some 2 million distinct TCRbeta sequences remained, averaging approximately 68,000 per individual. Each individual was scored according to the count of roughly 170 previously reported CMV-associated TCRbeta sequences and the total productive distinct TCRbeta count. A beta-binomial model was reimplemented in Python, and random forests from scikit-learn, run with default parameters, were trained on data from the US cohort. Classifier performance on the Belgian cohort was summarized as median AUC with percentile confidence intervals over 10,000 bootstrap iterations. TCRdb stores this immuneACCESS table with in-frame sequences only. Part of the clones is absent; in the studies checked, under half of the shortfall reflects unresolved V genes, and no reason is known for the rest. That table gives V, J and clone size, and the DNA gave D and trimming. This sample has roughly 45,000 clones in its table, and around 78% of those were observed once. Approximately 0.97% of the sample lies in the top ten.

Sequencing used memory CD4+ T cells from blood. This chain is built from TRBV18 and TRBJ1-1; the D gene is perhaps TRBD1, from 5 matching bases. The receptor comes from an adult in good health and CMV-seronegative. The nucleotide sequence reads TGTGCCAGCTCGCAAATCACAGGGAACACTGAAGCTTTCTTT. Translated, this gives CASSQITGNTEAFF.